The 7 T cell receptor beta chains given below trace back to one sample, sequenced in a study of blood T cells in healthy people across ages. Sample-barcoded 5' priming and a J-beta primer mix drove a second PCR of about 7 to 12 cycles. TCRdb analysed the 5' RACE reads with MiXCR anew, one entry per CDR3 protein. Of over 950,000 distinct CDR3 sequences in the sample, just over 50% were seen once. Sequenced material: blood. The origin of the receptors is a woman aged 55-69 years in good health.

The chain couples TRBV2 to TRBJ2-3; 8 bases are a match to TRBD1. CDR1 is SNHLY and CDR2 is FYNNEI in the germline V gene. This CDR3 region has 16 residues. V dropped 4 bases and J dropped 4; count of bases not matched to a gene: 10. CDR3 residues: CASSVGAGGYADTQYF. The CDR3 DNA reads TGTGCCAGCAGTGTTGGAGCAGGGGGCTACGCAGATACGCAGTATTTT.

V gene TRBV2 combines with J gene TRBJ2-1, with 11 positions matching TRBD2. This CDR3 is 15 amino acids long. The germline V gene has CDR1 SNHLY and CDR2 FYNNEI. V dropped 6 bases and J dropped 1; count of bases not matched to a gene: 2. For the CDR3, the DNA is TGTGCCAGCAGGAGACTAGCGGGGTCCTACAATGAGCAGTTCTTC. Its protein product is CASRRLAGSYNEQFF.

The gene calls are TRBV4-2 and TRBJ2-1; D may be TRBD2 (5 bases). V dropped 3 bases and J dropped 8 bases, with 17 bases sitting between them. Germline values: CDR1 LGHNA, CDR2 YNFKEQ. The CDR3 spans 15 residues. The CDR3 coding sequence is TGTGCCAGCAGCCACCCCGGCGGGTCCAAGGATGAGCAGTTCTTC. It specifies CASSHPGGSKDEQFF.

There are a few counts of this clonotype. The chain links TRBV29-1 to TRBJ2-1; D possibly corresponds to TRBD1 (6 bases). Germline V CDR1 and CDR2: SQVTM, ANQGSEA. V lost 4 bases and J 6 bases, leaving 16 bases between the germline ends. This CDR3 is 14 amino acids long. CDR3 nucleotides: TGCAGCGTTGTAATCAGGGGAGATCTCAATGAGCAGTTCTTC. Encoded protein: CSVVIRGDLNEQFF.

The rearrangement uses TRBV3-1 and TRBJ2-1; 13 bases agree with TRBD2. V gave up 4 bases and J gave up 0 bases; unmatched junction bases: 6. The CDR3 length is 18 residues. CDR1 and CDR2 (germline): LGHDT, YNNKEL (reference sequence). CDR3 nucleotide sequence: TGTGCCAGCAGCCCACTAGCGGGAGGGGTGAGCTCCTACAATGAGCAGTTCTTC. Encoded protein: CASSPLAGGVSSYNEQFF.

The table lists this clonotype with a few counts. The chain employs TRBV20-1 and TRBJ1-1; the D is unclear. The CDR3 consists of 15 residues. Trimming pared 2 bases from V and 3 bases from J, leaving 16 bases between. Germline V gene lookup returns CDR1 DFQATT and CDR2 SNEGSKA (reference sequence). CDR3 in amino acids: CSARPLLIKYTEAFF. As DNA, the CDR3 is TGCAGTGCTAGACCGCTGTTGATTAAATACACTGAAGCTTTCTTT.

This clonotype has a handful of counts. The chain couples TRBV5-1 to TRBJ2-7; perhaps TRBD2 as D (5 bases). This CDR3 is built from 13 residues. CDR1 and CDR2 from the germline V gene are SGHRS and YFSETQ. With 4 bases removed from V and 2 bases from J, the gap between germline ends came to 10 bases. CDR3 sequence reads: CASSRGPAYEQYF. CDR3 DNA sequence: TGCGCCAGCAGCCGCGGGCCAGCCTACGAGCAGTACTTC.